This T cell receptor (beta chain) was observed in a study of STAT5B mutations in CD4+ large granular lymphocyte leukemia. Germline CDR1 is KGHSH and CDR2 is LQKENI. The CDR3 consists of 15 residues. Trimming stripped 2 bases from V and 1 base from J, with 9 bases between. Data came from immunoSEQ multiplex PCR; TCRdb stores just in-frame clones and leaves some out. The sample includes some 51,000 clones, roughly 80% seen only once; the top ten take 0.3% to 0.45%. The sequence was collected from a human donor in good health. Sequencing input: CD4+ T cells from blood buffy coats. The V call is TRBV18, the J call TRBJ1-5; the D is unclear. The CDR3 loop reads CASSPSGSSNQPQHF. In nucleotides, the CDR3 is TGTGCCAGCTCACCATCCGGGAGCAGCAATCAGCCCCAGCATTTT.